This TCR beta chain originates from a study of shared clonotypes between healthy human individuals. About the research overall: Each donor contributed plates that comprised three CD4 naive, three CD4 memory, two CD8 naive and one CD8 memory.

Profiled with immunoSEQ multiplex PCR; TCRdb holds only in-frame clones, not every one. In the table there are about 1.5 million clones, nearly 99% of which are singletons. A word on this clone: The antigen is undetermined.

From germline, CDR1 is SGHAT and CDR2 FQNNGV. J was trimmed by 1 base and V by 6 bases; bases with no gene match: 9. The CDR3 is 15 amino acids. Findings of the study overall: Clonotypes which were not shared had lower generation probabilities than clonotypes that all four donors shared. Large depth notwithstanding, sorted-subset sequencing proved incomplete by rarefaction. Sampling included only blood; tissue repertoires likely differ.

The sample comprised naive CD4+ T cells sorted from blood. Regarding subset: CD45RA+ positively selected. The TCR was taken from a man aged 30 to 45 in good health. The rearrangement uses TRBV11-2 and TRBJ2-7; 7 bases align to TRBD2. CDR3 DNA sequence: TGTGCCAGCAGAACTTGGGGGGGAACGTCCTACGAGCAGTACTTC. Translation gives CASRTWGGTSYEQYF. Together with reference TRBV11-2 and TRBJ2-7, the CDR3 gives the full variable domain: EAGVAQSPRYKIIEKRQSVAFWCNPISGHATLYWYQQILGQGPKLLIQFQNNGVVDDSQLPKDRFSAERLKGVDSTLKIQPAKLEDSAVYLCASRTWGGTSYEQYFGPGTRLTVT.